A selection of T cell receptor beta chains follows, all from one sample in a study of graft-versus-host responses after intestinal transplantation. Assay used: immunoSEQ multiplex PCR; TCRdb lists only in-frame clones, some missing. The sample consists of approximately 49,000 clones, about 95% of them appearing once. No antigen has been assigned to these receptors. The sequencing here drew on unstimulated CD8+ T cells sorted from spleen or lymph node cells, taken before transplant. These receptors originate from a human donor who was the organ donor for an intestinal transplant. Both conserved end residues are part of each CDR3. D genes are given only for firm matches. Clone size is shown for a subset of rows, as once, few, many or a class of expanded clone.

j_call clone_size v_call cdr3_length d_call cdr3_aa cdr3_nt
TRBJ2-2 NA TRBV4-1 17 TRBD2 CASSQRVSGGRDGELFF TGCGCCAGCAGCCAAAGGGTTAGCGGGGGCCGGGACGGGGAGCTGTTTTTT
TRBJ1-1 NA TRBV4-2 12 NA CASSQGAREAFF TGTGCCAGCAGCCAAGGGGCCCGCGAAGCTTTCTTT
TRBJ1-2 NA TRBV6-5 11 NA CASSYLYGYTF TGTGCCAGCAGTTATCTCTATGGCTACACCTTC
TRBJ2-7 NA TRBV19 15 TRBD2 CASSTGLAGIHEQYF TGTGCCAGTAGTACCGGACTAGCGGGGATCCACGAGCAGTACTTC
TRBJ2-7 NA TRBV27 16 NA CASSLGVDSRFGEQYF TGTGCCAGCAGTTTAGGCGTAGACAGCCGGTTCGGCGAGCAGTACTTC
TRBJ1-2 NA TRBV15 14 NA CATSSDRFSHGYTF TGTGCCACCAGCAGTGACAGGTTTTCTCATGGCTACACCTTC
TRBJ2-2 NA TRBV5-4 11 NA CASSLAGELFF TGTGCCAGCAGCTTGGCAGGGGAGCTGTTTTTT
TRBJ2-7 NA TRBV6-1 13 NA CASSDSSVHEQYF TGTGCCAGCAGTGACTCTAGCGTCCACGAGCAGTACTTC
TRBJ2-7 NA TRBV30 13 NA CAWSVSGSNEQYF TGTGCCTGGAGTGTATCAGGGTCGAACGAGCAGTACTTC
TRBJ1-6 few TRBV27 13 NA CASSLEGSSPLHF TGTGCCAGCAGTTTAGAGGGTTCATCACCCCTCCACTTT
TRBJ1-6 NA TRBV9 15 NA CASSVEESGNSPLHF TGTGCCAGCAGCGTAGAAGAATCCGGTAATTCACCCCTCCACTTT
TRBJ2-2 NA TRBV27 14 NA CASSLDGNTGELFF TGTGCCAGCAGTTTAGACGGGAACACCGGGGAGCTGTTTTTT
TRBJ2-7 NA TRBV5-1 16 TRBD2 CASSTRLAGKQDEQYF TGCGCCAGCAGCACTCGACTAGCGGGGAAACAGGACGAGCAGTACTTC
TRBJ1-4 NA TRBV7-2 13 NA CASSPDGRLELFF TGTGCCAGCAGCCCCGACGGACGGCTGGAACTGTTTTTT
TRBJ2-1 few TRBV11-2 14 TRBD1 CASSLWDSYNEQFF TGTGCCAGCAGCTTATGGGACAGCTACAATGAGCAGTTCTTC
TRBJ2-7 NA TRBV2 17 TRBD1 CASTSPGTGYGSYEQYF TGTGCCAGCACCAGTCCCGGGACAGGGTATGGGTCCTACGAGCAGTACTTC
TRBJ2-1 NA TRBV5-4 16 TRBD1 CASSSNPTGDHNEQFF TGTGCCAGCAGCTCGAACCCGACAGGGGACCACAATGAGCAGTTCTTC
TRBJ2-7 NA TRBV6-1 16 NA CASSELIAVSAYEQYF TGTGCCAGCAGTGAATTAATAGCGGTTTCCGCCTACGAGCAGTACTTC
TRBJ2-7 NA TRBV5-1 14 TRBD1 CASSPGTGNYEQYF TGCGCCAGCAGCCCTGGGACAGGAAACTACGAGCAGTACTTC
TRBJ1-1 NA TRBV2 14 NA CASSDTTGLTEAFF TGTGCCAGCAGTGATACTACAGGGCTCACTGAAGCTTTCTTT
TRBJ1-6 NA TRBV4-3 14 NA CASSQAQGGSPLHF TGCGCCAGCAGCCAAGCCCAAGGCGGTTCACCCCTCCACTTT
TRBJ1-2 NA TRBV7-9 14 NA CASRPDYSEYGYTF TGTGCCAGCAGACCTGATTACAGCGAGTATGGCTACACCTTC
TRBJ1-1 NA TRBV19 15 NA CASSMSRGDNTEAFF TGTGCCAGTAGTATGAGCCGGGGGGATAACACTGAAGCTTTCTTT
TRBJ2-7 NA TRBV19 14 TRBD1 CASSISWTGNEQYF TGTGCCAGTAGTATATCCTGGACAGGTAACGAGCAGTACTTC
TRBJ1-1 NA TRBV6-5 15 NA CASSYSGGVGTEAFF TGTGCCAGCAGTTACTCTGGGGGCGTGGGCACTGAAGCTTTCTTT
TRBJ1-2 NA TRBV2 14 NA CARTLDITNYGYTF TGTGCCAGAACATTGGACATCACTAACTATGGCTACACCTTC
TRBJ1-1 once TRBV9 15 NA CASSVEGHLNTEAFF TGTGCCAGCAGCGTAGAGGGACACTTGAACACTGAAGCTTTCTTT
TRBJ2-1 NA TRBV21-1 16 NA CASEYQSGTGDHEQFF TGTGCCAGCGAGTATCAGTCTGGGACAGGGGATCATGAGCAGTTCTTC
TRBJ1-4 once TRBV30 14 NA CAWTGVGVREKLFF TGTGCCTGGACCGGGGTGGGGGTCAGGGAAAAACTGTTTTTT